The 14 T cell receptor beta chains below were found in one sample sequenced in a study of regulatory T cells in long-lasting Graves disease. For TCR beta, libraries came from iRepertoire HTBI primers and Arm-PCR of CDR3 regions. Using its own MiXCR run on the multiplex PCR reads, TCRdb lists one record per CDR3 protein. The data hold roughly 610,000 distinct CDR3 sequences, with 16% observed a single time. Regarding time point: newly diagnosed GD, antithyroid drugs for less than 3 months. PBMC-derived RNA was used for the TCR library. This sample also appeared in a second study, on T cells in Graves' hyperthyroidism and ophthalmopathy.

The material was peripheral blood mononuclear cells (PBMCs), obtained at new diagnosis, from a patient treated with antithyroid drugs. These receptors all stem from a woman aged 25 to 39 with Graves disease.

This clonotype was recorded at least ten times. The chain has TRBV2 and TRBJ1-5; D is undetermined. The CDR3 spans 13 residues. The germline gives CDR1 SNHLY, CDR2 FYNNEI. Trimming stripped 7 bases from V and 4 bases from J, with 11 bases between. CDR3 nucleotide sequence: TGTGCCAGCAATCGAAAACTGAATCAGCCCCAGCATTTT. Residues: CASNRKLNQPQHF.

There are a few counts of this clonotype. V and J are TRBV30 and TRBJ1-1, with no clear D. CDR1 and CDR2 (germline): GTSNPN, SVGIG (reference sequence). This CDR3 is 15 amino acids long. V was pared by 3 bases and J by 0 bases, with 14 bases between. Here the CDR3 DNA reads TGTGCCTGGAGAACGGGTTTAATGGTGAACACTGAAGCTTTCTTT. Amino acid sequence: CAWRTGLMVNTEAFF.

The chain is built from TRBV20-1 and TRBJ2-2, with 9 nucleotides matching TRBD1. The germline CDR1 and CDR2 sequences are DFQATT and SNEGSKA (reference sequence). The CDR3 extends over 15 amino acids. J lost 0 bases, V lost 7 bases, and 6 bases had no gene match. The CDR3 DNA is TGCAGTGTTTTTGGGACAGGGTCGAACACCGGGGAGCTGTTTTTT. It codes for CSVFGTGSNTGELFF.

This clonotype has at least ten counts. The CDR3 DNA sequence: TGTGCCAGCAGCTTAGAGGGACTAGCGGGATTTCAGACCCAGTACTTC. Amino acid sequence: CASSLEGLAGFQTQYF. The chain is built from TRBV7-9 and TRBJ2-5; 13 bases map to TRBD2. Germline loops: CDR1 SEHNR, CDR2 FQNEAQ (reference sequence). The CDR3 loop spans 16 amino acids. V lost 1 base, J lost 6 bases, and 5 bases stayed unmatched.

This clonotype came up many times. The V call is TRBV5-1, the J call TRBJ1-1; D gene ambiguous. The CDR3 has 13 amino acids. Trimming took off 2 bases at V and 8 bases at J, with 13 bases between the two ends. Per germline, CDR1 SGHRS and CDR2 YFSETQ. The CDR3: CASSLDIQGEAFF. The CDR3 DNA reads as TGCGCCAGCAGCTTAGACATCCAAGGGGAAGCTTTCTTT.

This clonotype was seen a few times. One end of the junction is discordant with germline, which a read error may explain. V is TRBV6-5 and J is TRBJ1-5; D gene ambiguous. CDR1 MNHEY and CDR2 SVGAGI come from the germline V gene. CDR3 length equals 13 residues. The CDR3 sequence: CASNYGSDQPQHF. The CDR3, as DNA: TGTGCCAGCAATTACGGTTCCGATCAGCCCCAGCATTTT.

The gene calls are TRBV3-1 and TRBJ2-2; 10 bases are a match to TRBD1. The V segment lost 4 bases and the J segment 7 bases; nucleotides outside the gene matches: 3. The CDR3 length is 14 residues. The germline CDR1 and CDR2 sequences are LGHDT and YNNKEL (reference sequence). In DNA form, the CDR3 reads TGTGCCAGCAGCCGACAGGGGGCGGGCGGGGAGCTGTTTTTT. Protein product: CASSRQGAGGELFF.

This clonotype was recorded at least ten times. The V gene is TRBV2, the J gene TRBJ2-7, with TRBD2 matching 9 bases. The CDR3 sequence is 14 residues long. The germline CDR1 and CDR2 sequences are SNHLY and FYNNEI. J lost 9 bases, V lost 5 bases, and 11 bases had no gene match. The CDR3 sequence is CASSRTSGRTAQYF. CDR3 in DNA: TGTGCCAGCAGTCGAACTAGCGGGCGTACGGCGCAGTACTTC.

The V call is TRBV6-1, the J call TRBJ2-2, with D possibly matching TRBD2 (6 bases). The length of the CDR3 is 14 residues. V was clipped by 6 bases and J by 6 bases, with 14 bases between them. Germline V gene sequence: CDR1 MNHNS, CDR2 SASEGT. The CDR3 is CASRKGLASGELFF. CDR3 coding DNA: TGTGCCAGCAGGAAGGGGCTAGCGTCCGGGGAGCTGTTTTTT.

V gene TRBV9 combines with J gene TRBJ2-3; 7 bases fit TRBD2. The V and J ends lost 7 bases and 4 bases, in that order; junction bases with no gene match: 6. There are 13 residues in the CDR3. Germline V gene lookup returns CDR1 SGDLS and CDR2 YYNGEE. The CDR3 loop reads CASGGSPADTQYF. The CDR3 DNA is TGTGCCAGCGGCGGGAGCCCCGCAGATACGCAGTATTTT.

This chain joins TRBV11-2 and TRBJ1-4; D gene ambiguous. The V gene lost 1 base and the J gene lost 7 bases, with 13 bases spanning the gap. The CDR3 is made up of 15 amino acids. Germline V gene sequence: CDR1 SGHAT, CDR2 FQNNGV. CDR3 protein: CASSLGSGSGEKLFF. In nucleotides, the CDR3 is TGTGCCAGCAGCTTAGGCTCCGGGTCGGGTGAAAAACTGTTTTTT.

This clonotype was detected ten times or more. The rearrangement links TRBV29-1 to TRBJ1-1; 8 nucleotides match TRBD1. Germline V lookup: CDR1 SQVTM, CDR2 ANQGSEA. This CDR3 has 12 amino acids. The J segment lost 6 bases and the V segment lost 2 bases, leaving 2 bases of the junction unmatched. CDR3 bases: TGCAGCGTTGAATGGGACAGGTCTGAAGCTTTCTTT. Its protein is CSVEWDRSEAFF.

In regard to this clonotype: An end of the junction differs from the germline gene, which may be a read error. The CDR3 region is CAGSTLAQKRIAKNIQYF. The CDR3 DNA follows: TGTGCCGGCAGTACACTAGCGCAGAAACGAATAGCCAAAAACATTCAGTACTTC. J is TRBJ2-4 and V is TRBV12-3 or TRBV12-4; 7 bases line up with TRBD2. The CDR3 loop spans 18 amino acids.

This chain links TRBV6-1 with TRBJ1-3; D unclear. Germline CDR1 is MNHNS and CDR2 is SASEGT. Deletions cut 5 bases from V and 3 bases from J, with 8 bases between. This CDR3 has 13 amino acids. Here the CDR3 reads CASSPNYGNTIYF. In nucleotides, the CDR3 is TGTGCCAGCAGTCCGAATTATGGAAACACCATATATTTT.